This T cell receptor beta chain was documented in a study of T cell responses to AZD1222 COVID-19 vaccine. Produced via immunoSEQ multiplex PCR; TCRdb's table is partial and in-frame only. The sample carries 100,000 to 150,000 clones, 90% recorded once. The length of the CDR3 is 14 residues. This clone occurred once. The input for sequencing was peripheral blood, taken on day 0 of AZD1222 vaccination. V usage is TRBV21-1 and J usage is TRBJ2-7; the table's TRBD1 call for D was not verified on the DNA. TRBV21-1 is reported as a pseudogene. The clonotype comes from an adult in good health. CDR3 in amino acids: CASSPRWGPYEQYF. In DNA, the CDR3 is TGTGCCAGCAGCCCCAGGTGGGGGCCCTACGAGCAGTACTTC.